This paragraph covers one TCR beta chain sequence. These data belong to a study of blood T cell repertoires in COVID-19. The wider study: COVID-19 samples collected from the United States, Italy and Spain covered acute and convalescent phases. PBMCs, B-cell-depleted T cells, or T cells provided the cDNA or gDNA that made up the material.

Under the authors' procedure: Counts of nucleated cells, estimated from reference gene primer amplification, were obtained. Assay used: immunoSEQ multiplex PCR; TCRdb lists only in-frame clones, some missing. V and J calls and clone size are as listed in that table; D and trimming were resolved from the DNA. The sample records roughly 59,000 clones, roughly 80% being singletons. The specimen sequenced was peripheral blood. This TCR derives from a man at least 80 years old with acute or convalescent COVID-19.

The CDR3: CASSLGRGEGKLFF. The DNA of the CDR3 is TGTGCCAGCAGCCTAGGCAGGGGCGAGGGAAAACTGTTTTTT. V gene TRBV7-2 combines with J gene TRBJ1-4, with a possible D match to TRBD1 (6 bases). This CDR3 has 14 amino acids. Per the germline V gene, CDR1 is SGHTA and CDR2 is FQGNSA. The V gene lost 5 bases and the J gene lost 10 bases, with 17 bases spanning the gap.